The 25 T cell receptor beta chains below all came from one sample that was sequenced in a study of cytomegalovirus exposure and HLA in healthy donors. The PCR was carried out with 60 Vbeta primers and 13 Jbeta primers. Generated by immunoSEQ multiplex PCR, the TCRdb table keeps only in-frame clones and is missing some. The sample yields some 59,000 clones, roughly 85% seen once. The specimen was PBMCs. The receptor set was obtained from a woman between 18 and 30 years old in good health and CMV-seronegative.

This chain uses TRBV10-3 with TRBJ1-1; no firm D call. CDR3 length: 14 residues. V was shortened by 3 bases and J by 1 base, with 9 bases between the two germline ends. In germline, CDR1 is ENHRY, CDR2 SYGVKD. The CDR3 region is CAISELGWNTEAFF. DNA of the CDR3: TGTGCCATCAGTGAACTGGGCTGGAACACTGAAGCTTTCTTT.

The V gene is TRBV29-1, the J gene TRBJ2-5; 8 bases line up with TRBD1. The CDR3 runs to 13 residues. V was clipped by 4 bases and J by 2 bases; unmatched bases: 3. The germline V gene has CDR1 SQVTM and CDR2 ANQGSEA. The CDR3 DNA reads as TGCAGCGTTGCCGGACAGGGACAAGAGACCCAGTACTTC. Protein product: CSVAGQGQETQYF.

This chain joins TRBV5-6 and TRBJ2-7; tentative D call: TRBD1 (6 bases). The CDR3 extends over 13 amino acids. Trimming pared 3 bases from V and 3 bases from J, leaving 10 bases between. The germline V gene has CDR1 SGHDT and CDR2 YYEEEE. The CDR3, as DNA: TGTGCCAGCAGCTCCGGACAGAACTACGAGCAGTACTTC. Protein product: CASSSGQNYEQYF.

The chain couples TRBV6-1 to TRBJ1-4, with TRBD1 matching 8 bases. Germline V gives CDR1 MNHNS, CDR2 SASEGT. The CDR3 length is 14 residues. The V segment lost 3 bases and the J segment 8 bases; nucleotides outside the gene matches: 5. This CDR3 is CASSEDRVGEKLFF. CDR3 DNA: TGTGCCAGCAGTGAGGACAGGGTAGGCGAAAAACTGTTTTTT.

This clone was detected only a few times. The chain uses TRBV5-1 and TRBJ1-5, with D maybe TRBD1 (5 bases). The CDR3 loop spans 16 amino acids. Trimming removed 0 bases from V and 0 bases from J, with 10 bases in between. Germline loops: CDR1 SGHRS, CDR2 YFSETQ. In DNA form, the CDR3 reads TGCGCCAGCAGCTTGGACGGACAAACTAGCAATCAGCCCCAGCATTTT. Its translation: CASSLDGQTSNQPQHF.

The V call is TRBV13, the J call TRBJ2-7; 9 bases fit TRBD1. Germline CDR1 is PRHDT and CDR2 is FYEKMQ (reference sequence). The V and J ends lost 5 bases and 3 bases, in that order; junction bases with no gene match: 11. This CDR3 is 16 amino acids long. In DNA, the CDR3 is TGTGCCAGCAGCCTGGGACAGGGCGGTCCTTACTACGAGCAGTACTTC. Protein sequence: CASSLGQGGPYYEQYF.

The chain joins TRBV28 to TRBJ1-5; no reliable D call. The germline V and J ends were trimmed by 3 bases and 5 bases, with 14 bases remaining between them. CDR1 and CDR2 (germline): MDHEN, SYDVKM. The CDR3 has 15 residues. CDR3 in amino acids: CASSFERAPHQPQHF. CDR3 coding DNA: TGTGCCAGCAGTTTTGAGCGGGCCCCCCATCAGCCCCAGCATTTT.

V usage is TRBV5-6 and J usage is TRBJ2-7, with TRBD1 matching over 7 bases. The CDR3 loop spans 16 amino acids. Trimming took 3 bases from V and 3 from J; bases not matched to a gene: 12. Germline lookup yields CDR1 SGHDT and CDR2 YYEEEE. CDR3 sequence reads: CASSYRGPAYHYEQYF. For the CDR3, the DNA is TGTGCCAGCAGCTACAGGGGCCCAGCTTACCACTACGAGCAGTACTTC. Using reference TRBV5-6 and TRBJ2-7 for the parts outside the CDR3, the full variable domain is DAGVTQSPTHLIKTRGQQVTLRCSPKSGHDTVSWYQQALGQGPQFIFQYYEEEERQRGNFPDRFSGHQFPNYSSELNVNALLLGDSALYLCASSYRGPAYHYEQYFGPGTRLTVT.

This sequence joins TRBV5-4 and TRBJ2-2; 8 nucleotides align to TRBD2. CDR1 is SGHNT, CDR2 YYREEE, per germline (reference sequence). J lost 7 bases, V lost 3 bases, and 8 bases had no gene match. This CDR3 is 15 amino acids long. CDR3 sequence reads: CASSSGGEGLGELFF. CDR3 sequence (DNA): TGTGCCAGCAGCTCGGGGGGGGAGGGCCTCGGGGAGCTGTTTTTT.

The chain recombines TRBV5-1 with TRBJ1-2; D is possibly TRBD1 (6 bases). CDR3 length equals 14 residues. The V gene's germline CDR1 is SGHRS and CDR2 YFSETQ. V was shortened by 2 bases and J by 1 base, with 9 bases between the two germline ends. CDR3 nucleotides: TGCGCCAGCAGCTTCGACAGGTATAACTATGGCTACACCTTC. This translates into CASSFDRYNYGYTF. Based on the CDR3 plus reference TRBV5-1 and TRBJ1-2, the full variable domain is KAGVTQTPRYLIKTRGQQVTLSCSPISGHRSVSWYQQTPGQGLQFLFEYFSETQRNKGNFPGRFSGRQFSNSRSEMNVSTLELGDSALYLCASSFDRYNYGYTFGSGTRLTVV.

The rearrangement links TRBV5-1 to TRBJ2-7, with TRBD2 identical over 8 bases. The CDR3 contains 14 residues. V shed 2 bases, J shed 1 base, and the junction held 2 bases outside the gene matches. The germline V gene encodes CDR1 SGHRS and CDR2 YFSETQ. For the CDR3, the DNA is TGCGCCAGCAGCTTCGGGACTAGTTCCTACGAGCAGTACTTC. Translated, it gives CASSFGTSSYEQYF.

In regard to this clone: A junction boundary mismatches the germline segment, possibly from a read error. The genes are TRBV29-1 and TRBJ2-6; D may be TRBD1 (5 bases). The CDR3 contains 16 residues. Germline V gene sequence: CDR1 SQVTM, CDR2 ANQGSEA. The CDR3 loop is CSAWQSSYSGANGLTF. The CDR3 DNA is TGCAGCGCCTGGCAGTCCTCTTACTCTGGGGCCAACGGCCTGACTTTC.

The chain recombines TRBV14 with TRBJ2-2; 9 positions match TRBD2. Per germline, CDR1 SGHDN and CDR2 FVKESK. Trimming took 0 bases from V and 5 from J; bases not matched to a gene: 7. The CDR3 extends over 17 amino acids. For the CDR3, the DNA is TGTGCCAGCAGCCAAGAAAGGCGGGAGGGCCGAACCGGGGAGCTGTTTTTT. Protein: CASSQERREGRTGELFF.

The table lists this clone with a few counts. This chain connects TRBV25-1 to TRBJ2-5; 9 bases agree with TRBD1. Germline CDR1 reads MGHDK; CDR2 reads SYGVNS. This CDR3 is built from 15 residues. V trimming: 4 bases; J trimming: 2 bases; junction bases outside the gene matches: 5. The CDR3 DNA reads as TGTGCCAGCAGTGCCTACGGGACAGGGCAAGAGACCCAGTACTTC. It encodes CASSAYGTGQETQYF.

This chain links TRBV5-1 with TRBJ1-5; D is perhaps TRBD1 (6 bases). Germline CDR1 and CDR2: SGHRS and YFSETQ. The CDR3 is 14 residues long. Trimming left V 4 bases short and J 4 bases short, with 12 bases between. CDR3 in amino acids: CASSTGQPNQPQHF. The CDR3 nucleotides read TGCGCCAGCAGCACCGGACAGCCTAATCAGCCCCAGCATTTT.

V gene TRBV9 combines with J gene TRBJ2-7; 11 positions match TRBD2. This CDR3 contains 14 residues. Unmatched junction bases numbered 4, after V lost 3 bases and J lost 5 bases. Germline V CDR1 and CDR2: SGDLS, YYNGEE. CDR3 nucleotides: TGTGCCAGCAGCGCCTCGGGACTAGCGGACGAGCAGTACTTC. Its translation: CASSASGLADEQYF.

The rearrangement uses TRBV30 and TRBJ2-7, with a possible D match to TRBD2 (5 bases). CDR1 and CDR2 from the germline V gene are GTSNPN and SVGIG (reference sequence). Trimming took off 1 base at V and 2 bases at J, with 12 bases between the two ends. The CDR3 consists of 14 residues. CDR3 nucleotides: TGTGCCTGGAGTGCAGGTAGCGCTACCTACGAGCAGTACTTC. This codes for CAWSAGSATYEQYF.

This clone was counted a single time. This sequence joins TRBV11-2 and TRBJ2-7, with D maybe TRBD1 (6 bases). V was pared by 0 bases and J by 3 bases, with 24 bases between. This CDR3 spans 19 amino acids. The germline CDR1 and CDR2 sequences are SGHAT and FQNNGV. In DNA form, the CDR3 reads TGTGCCAGCAGCTTAGAGTTGTCACAGGGAGCCTTATCGATCTACGAGCAGTACTTC. It is translated as CASSLELSQGALSIYEQYF.

The J gene is TRBJ1-3, the V gene TRBV9; D may be TRBD1 (5 bases). CDR3 length: 16 residues. Germline CDR1 and CDR2: SGDLS and YYNGEE. V lost 0 bases, J lost 2 bases, and 12 bases lay in between. This CDR3 is CASSVAYRTTGNTIYF. The CDR3 DNA reads as TGTGCCAGCAGCGTAGCTTACAGGACCACTGGAAACACCATATATTTT. Supplemented by reference TRBV9 and TRBJ1-3, the full variable domain reads DSGVTQTPKHLITATGQRVTLRCSPRSGDLSVYWYQQSLDQGLQFLIQYYNGEERAKGNILERFSAQQFPDLHSELNLSSLELGDSALYFCASSVAYRTTGNTIYFGEGSWLTVV.

This clone occurred a few times. The chain combines TRBV28 with TRBJ2-1; possibly TRBD2 for D (5 bases). The CDR3 spans 17 residues. Per germline, CDR1 MDHEN and CDR2 SYDVKM. Trimming took 1 base from V and 5 from J, leaving 18 bases between them. Written as DNA, the CDR3 is TGTGCCAGCAGTTTATCGGGAACCAGAAGGATGAACAATGAGCAGTTCTTC. It specifies CASSLSGTRRMNNEQFF. Full variable domain (rest looked up from reference TRBV28 and TRBJ2-1): DVKVTQSSRYLVKRTGEKVFLECVQDMDHENMFWYRQDPGLGLRLIYFSYDVKMKEKGDIPEGYSVSREKKERFSLILESASTNQTSMYLCASSLSGTRRMNNEQFFGPGTRLTVL.

The chain employs TRBV19 and TRBJ1-1, with 8 nucleotides matching TRBD1. The CDR3 has 15 amino acids. The V segment lost 3 bases and the J segment 1 base; nucleotides outside the gene matches: 4. The germline V gene encodes CDR1 LNHDA and CDR2 SQIVND (reference sequence). CDR3 loop: CASSITGGGNTEAFF. CDR3 nucleotides: TGTGCCAGTAGTATTACAGGGGGGGGGAACACTGAAGCTTTCTTT.

This clone was detected a few times. The chain has TRBV4-2 and TRBJ1-2; maybe TRBD1 (5 bases). V was trimmed by 4 bases and J by 6 bases, leaving 15 bases between them. There are 14 residues in the CDR3. Per germline, CDR1 LGHNA and CDR2 YNFKEQ. This CDR3 is CASSRGREADGYTF. In nucleotides, the CDR3 is TGTGCCAGCAGCCGGGGCAGGGAGGCTGATGGCTACACCTTC.

In this sample, this clone turned up once. This sample also contains other DNA sequences that code for the same CDR3. This rearrangement joins TRBV28 to TRBJ2-5; 13 bases line up with TRBD2. Germline V gene sequence: CDR1 MDHEN, CDR2 SYDVKM. The CDR3 loop spans 17 amino acids. After removal of 5 bases from V and 5 bases from J, the junction contained 11 bases not matched to a gene. The DNA for the CDR3 is TGTGCCAGCAGTCCCGTACTCGGACTAGCGGGAGAGGAGACCCAGTACTTC. It specifies CASSPVLGLAGEETQYF.

This clone was counted between two and nine times. This CDR3 reads CASSVAYRGTEAFF. The DNA of the CDR3 is TGTGCCAGCAGCGTAGCTTACAGGGGGACTGAAGCTTTCTTT. This chain uses TRBV9 with TRBJ1-1; 8 bases agree with TRBD1. J lost 5 bases, V lost 0 bases, and 3 bases had no gene match. This CDR3 spans 14 amino acids. Germline-derived CDR1 and CDR2 are SGDLS and YYNGEE.

This clone was detected once. The chain carries TRBV27 and TRBJ2-3; D ambiguous. The germline CDR1 and CDR2 sequences are MNHEY and SMNVEV (reference sequence). The germline V and J ends were trimmed by 1 base and 0 bases, with 11 bases remaining between them. The CDR3 sequence is 16 residues long. CDR3 residues: CASSLYSVPSTDTQYF. CDR3 nucleotide sequence: TGTGCCAGCAGTTTATACTCCGTACCTAGCACAGATACGCAGTATTTT.